A single sample is the source of the 9 T cell receptor beta chains below, sequenced in a study of glioma-infiltrating T cells. The iRepertoire nested amplicon-rescue multiplex PCR amplified TCR alpha and beta CDR3s from RNA. MiXCR, applied by TCRdb to the multiplex PCR reads, yields one record per CDR3 protein. The data contain 150,000 to 200,000 distinct CDR3 sequences, 43% of them seen just once; the ten biggest clones take up roughly 5.2%. The sequenced sample consisted of glioma tissue, nonneoplastic brain tissue, or PBMCs (not recorded which). The receptors originated from a human donor with low-grade glioma or glioblastoma, undergoing nonglioma brain surgery, or in good health (not recorded which).

There are many counts of this clonotype. The genes are TRBV6-1 and TRBJ1-5, with 7 nucleotides matching TRBD1. The CDR3 consists of 15 residues. V trimming: 6 bases; J trimming: 7 bases; junction bases outside the gene matches: 12. Looked up from germline, CDR1 is MNHNS and CDR2 is SASEGT. CDR3 protein: CASRVAQGLLQPQHF. The DNA for the CDR3 is TGTGCCAGCAGGGTAGCACAGGGGTTGTTGCAGCCCCAGCATTTT.

The rearrangement uses TRBV29-1 and TRBJ2-1; 9 bases align to TRBD2. The germline CDR1 and CDR2 sequences are SQVTM and ANQGSEA. The CDR3 runs 11 residues. V lost 5 bases, J lost 9 bases, and 2 bases stayed unmatched. The CDR3 protein is CSVWREGEQFF. In nucleotides, the CDR3 is TGCAGCGTTTGGCGGGAGGGTGAGCAGTTCTTC.

The sample holds many counts of this clonotype. The chain couples TRBV20-1 to TRBJ2-1; D possibly uses TRBD1 or TRBD2 (5 bases each). There are 15 residues in the CDR3. The germline V and J ends were trimmed by 1 base and 7 bases, with 17 bases remaining between them. The germline CDR1 and CDR2 sequences are DFQATT and SNEGSKA (reference sequence). DNA for the CDR3: TGCAGTGCTAGAGTATCCGGGACCTATGGGAATGAGCAGTTCTTC. This gives the protein CSARVSGTYGNEQFF.

This rearrangement joins TRBV4-1 to TRBJ2-1, with D maybe TRBD2 (7 bases). The ends were cut back, 0 bases at V and 9 bases at J, with 9 bases in the middle. This CDR3 is built from 13 residues. Germline V gene sequence: CDR1 MGHRA, CDR2 YSYEKL. CDR3 amino acids: CASSQEGGGEQFF. For the CDR3, the DNA is TGCGCCAGCAGCCAAGAAGGGGGGGGTGAGCAGTTCTTC.

The count of this clonotype is one. Given the absence of the conserved phenylalanine or tryptophan at the CDR3 end, a read error is likely. The gene calls are TRBV28 and TRBJ2-6, with D possibly TRBD2 on 5 matching bases. The germline CDR1 and CDR2 sequences are MDHEN and SYDVKM. The CDR3 is 14 amino acids. The germline V and J ends were trimmed by 8 bases and 4 bases, with 12 bases remaining between them. The CDR3 region is CASGELAGANVLTS. The CDR3, as DNA: TGTGCCAGCGGGGAATTAGCGGGGGCCAACGTCCTGACTTCC.

This clonotype appeared many times. The chain recombines TRBV7-9 with TRBJ2-7; D unclear. With 0 bases removed from V and 7 bases from J, the gap between germline ends came to 10 bases. The CDR3 length is 13 residues. Per the germline V gene, CDR1 is SEHNR and CDR2 is FQNEAQ (reference sequence). The CDR3 DNA reads TGTGCCAGCAGCTTAGCAACAGTAGGGGAGCAGTACTTC. Translated: CASSLATVGEQYF.

This clonotype was observed once. The chain carries TRBV11-2 and TRBJ2-5; D is ambiguous. In germline, CDR1 is SGHAT, CDR2 FQNNGV. V gave up 1 base and J gave up 1 base, with 10 bases separating them. The CDR3 totals 15 residues. The CDR3 DNA sequence: TGTGCCAGCAGCTTAGTTGTTAGTCTCCAAGAGACCCAGTACTTC. The encoded protein is CASSLVVSLQETQYF.

This sequence joins TRBV11-2 and TRBJ1-1; 7 bases map to TRBD1. V lost 5 bases and J lost 10; bases outside the gene matches: 7. The CDR3 spans 12 residues. Germline V lookup: CDR1 SGHAT, CDR2 FQNNGV. The CDR3 sequence is CASSPRQGGAFF. The CDR3 region has the DNA TGTGCCAGCAGCCCTCGACAGGGAGGAGCTTTCTTT.

This clonotype was seen only a few times. The chain couples TRBV12-5 to TRBJ1-2; D perhaps matches TRBD1 (5 bases). CDR1 LGHNT and CDR2 FRNRAP come from the germline V gene. This CDR3 region has 19 residues. Trimming took 0 bases from V and 0 from J, leaving 20 bases between them. CDR3 in DNA: TGTGCTAGTGGTTTGGTACAGGACGGCGAAACGGCATCTAACTATGGCTACACCTTC. As protein: CASGLVQDGETASNYGYTF.